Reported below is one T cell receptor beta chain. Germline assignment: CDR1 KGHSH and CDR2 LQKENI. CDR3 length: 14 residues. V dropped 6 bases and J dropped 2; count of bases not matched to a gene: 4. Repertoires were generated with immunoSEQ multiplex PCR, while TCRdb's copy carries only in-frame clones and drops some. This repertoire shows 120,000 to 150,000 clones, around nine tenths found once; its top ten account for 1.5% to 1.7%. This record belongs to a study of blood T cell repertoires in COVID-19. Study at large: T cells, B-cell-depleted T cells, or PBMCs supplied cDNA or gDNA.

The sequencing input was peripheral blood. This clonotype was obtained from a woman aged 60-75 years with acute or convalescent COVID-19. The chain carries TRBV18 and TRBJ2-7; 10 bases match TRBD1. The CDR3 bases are TGTGCCAGCTCGGAAGACAGGGGGCCCTACGAGCAGTACTTC. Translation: CASSEDRGPYEQYF.